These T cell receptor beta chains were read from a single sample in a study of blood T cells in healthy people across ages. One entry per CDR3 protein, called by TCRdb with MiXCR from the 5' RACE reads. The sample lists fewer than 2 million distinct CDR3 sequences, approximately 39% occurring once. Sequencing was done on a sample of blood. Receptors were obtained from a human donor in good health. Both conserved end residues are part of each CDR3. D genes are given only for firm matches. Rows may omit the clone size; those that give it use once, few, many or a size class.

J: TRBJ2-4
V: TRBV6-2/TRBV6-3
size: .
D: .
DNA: TGTGCCAGCAGTCGGACAGTCGAGGGAAACATTCAGTACTTC
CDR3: CASSRTVEGNIQYF

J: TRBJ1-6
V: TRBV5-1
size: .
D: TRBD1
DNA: TGCGCCAGCAGCTTGGCAGGGGGGACACCCCACCACTTT
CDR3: CASSLAGGTPHHF

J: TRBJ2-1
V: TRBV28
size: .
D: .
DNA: TGTGCCAGCAGTCATGCCCCTTCCGACAATGAGCAGTTCTTC
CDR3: CASSHAPSDNEQFF

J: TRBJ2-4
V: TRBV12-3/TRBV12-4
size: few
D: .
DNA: TGTGCCAGCAGTTTTCGGGGAGGCAAAAACATTCAGTACTTC
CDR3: CASSFRGGKNIQYF

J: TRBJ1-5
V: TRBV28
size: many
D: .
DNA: TGTGCCAGCACCCACCAGGCGGTAGAGCCCCAGCATTTT
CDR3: CASTHQAVEPQHF

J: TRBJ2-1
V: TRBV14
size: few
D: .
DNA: TGTGCCAGCAGCCAATTCCAAGGGGCCAGCTCCTACAATGAGCAGTTCTTC
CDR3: CASSQFQGASSYNEQFF

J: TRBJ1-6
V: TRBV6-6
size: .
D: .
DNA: TGTGCCAGCAGTTACTCGGACAGAGATTCACCCCTCCACTTT
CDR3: CASSYSDRDSPLHF

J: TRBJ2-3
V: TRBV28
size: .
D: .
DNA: TGTGCCAGCAGCACACCTAGCGATCGGTATACGCAGTATTTT
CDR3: CASSTPSDRYTQYF

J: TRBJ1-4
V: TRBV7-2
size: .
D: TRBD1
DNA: TGTGCCAGCAGTCGGAACAGGGGTAATGAAAAACTGTTTTTT
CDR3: CASSRNRGNEKLFF

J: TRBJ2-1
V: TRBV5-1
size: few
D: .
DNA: TGCGCCAGCAGCTTGTTCCCTAGTCTTAACAATGAGCAGTTCTTC
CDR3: CASSLFPSLNNEQFF

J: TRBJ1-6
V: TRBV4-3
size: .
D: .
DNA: TGTGCCAGCAGCCAAGATTCGGGGGAGAATTCACCCCTCCACTTT
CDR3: CASSQDSGENSPLHF

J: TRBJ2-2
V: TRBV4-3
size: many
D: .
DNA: TGCGCCAGCAGCCAAGATGGGGGTCAGAACACCGGGGAGCTGTTTTTT
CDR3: CASSQDGGQNTGELFF

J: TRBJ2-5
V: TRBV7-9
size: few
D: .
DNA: TGTGCCAGCAGCCCGGACACAAAAGAGACCCAGTACTTC
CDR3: CASSPDTKETQYF

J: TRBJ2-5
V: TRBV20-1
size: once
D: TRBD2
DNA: TGCAGTGCTTCCCATAGTGTTACTAGCGGCTCCTACGGGCAGTACTTC
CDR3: CSASHSVTSGSYGQYF

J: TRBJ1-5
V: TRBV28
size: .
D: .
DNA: TGTGCCAGCAGTTGGCAGCCCCAGCATTTT
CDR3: CASSWQPQHF

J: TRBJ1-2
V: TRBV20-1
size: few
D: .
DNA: TGCAGTGCTAGAGATCGGGTGACACCAAACTATGGCTACACCTTC
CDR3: CSARDRVTPNYGYTF

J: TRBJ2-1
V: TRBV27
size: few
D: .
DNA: TGTGCCAGCAGTCCTACCCGAGGGTATGAGCAGTTCTTC
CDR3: CASSPTRGYEQFF